Following are 6 T cell receptor beta chains from one sample sequenced in a study of OX40 agonist ivuxolimab in advanced cancers. The method was immunoSEQ multiplex PCR; TCRdb's version includes in-frame clones alone and lacks a portion of them. The table has over 55,000 clones, under 90% seen once. This material consisted of CD4+ or CD8+ T cells sorted from blood, taken in a trial of the OX40 agonist ivuxolimab. The receptors come from an adult with an advanced solid tumor such as melanoma, head and neck, liver or kidney cancer.

This sequence joins TRBV7-2 and TRBJ2-5, with no clear D. Germline V gives CDR1 SGHTA, CDR2 FQGNSA. Trimming took 2 bases from V and 0 from J, leaving 4 bases between them. The CDR3 extends over 13 amino acids. CDR3 sequence reads: CASSLQYQETQYF. As DNA, the CDR3 is TGTGCCAGCAGCTTACAGTACCAAGAGACCCAGTACTTC.

The chain couples TRBV11-2 to TRBJ2-3; D is perhaps TRBD1 or TRBD2 (5 bases each). Germline V gives CDR1 SGHAT, CDR2 FQNNGV. There are 16 residues in the CDR3. Between the trimmed V and J ends, which lost 2 bases and 2 bases, there was a span of 14 bases. In DNA form, the CDR3 reads TGTGCCAGCAGCTTATTCAGTGGGGGATACACAGATACGCAGTATTTT. It specifies CASSLFSGGYTDTQYF.

The V and J genes are TRBV30 and TRBJ1-6; the match to TRBD1 covers 7 bases. Trimming cost V 6 bases and J 8 bases; bases outside gene matches: 10. The CDR3 totals 14 residues. Germline CDR1 and CDR2: GTSNPN and SVGIG (reference sequence). In DNA form, the CDR3 reads TGTGCCTGTGCTACTCGACAGGGCTATTCACCCCTCCACTTT. Translated: CACATRQGYSPLHF.

This sequence joins TRBV30 and TRBJ2-7; D is undetermined. The CDR3 is 14 residues long. CDR1 is GTSNPN and CDR2 is SVGIG in the germline V gene (reference sequence). V was pared by 0 bases and J by 2 bases, with 11 bases between. CDR3 amino acids: CAWSVESLPYEQYF. CDR3 in DNA: TGTGCCTGGAGTGTAGAAAGCTTACCCTACGAGCAGTACTTC.

The chain carries TRBV5-4 and TRBJ2-5; 10 bases map to TRBD2. V was pared by 4 bases and J by 5 bases, with 11 bases of the junction left unmatched. Germline assignment: CDR1 SGHNT and CDR2 YYREEE (reference sequence). There are 16 residues in the CDR3. The CDR3 DNA follows: TGTGCCAGCAGCACCAGGACTAGCGGCGGTGGGGAGACCCAGTACTTC. This translates into CASSTRTSGGGETQYF.

The chain uses TRBV6-1 and TRBJ1-1; D gene uncertain. The CDR3 spans 13 residues. Trimming left V 6 bases short and J 9 bases short, with 17 bases between. Germline V gene lookup returns CDR1 MNHNS and CDR2 SASEGT. This CDR3 is CASRGLWETKAFF. DNA for the CDR3: TGTGCCAGCAGAGGCCTGTGGGAGACGAAAGCTTTCTTT.